These 16 T cell receptor beta chains originate from one sample sequenced in a study of shared clonotypes between healthy human individuals. Profiling relied on immunoSEQ multiplex PCR, and the TCRdb table lists in-frame clones only, not all of them. The sample has 550,000 to 700,000 clones, roughly 72% seen once; the top ten hold roughly 1.9%. Input material: memory CD4+ T cells sorted from blood. The subset here: CD45RA-negative fraction. The origin of the receptors is a woman aged 30 to 39 in good health.

This chain connects TRBV28 to TRBJ1-2; perhaps TRBD1 as D (5 bases). V gave up 6 bases and J gave up 7 bases, with 9 bases separating them. Germline V gives CDR1 MDHEN, CDR2 SYDVKM. The CDR3 runs to 11 residues. CDR3 in DNA: TGTGCCAGCAGAGGGGATCGTGGCTACACCTTC. Encoded protein: CASRGDRGYTF.

The chain couples TRBV28 to TRBJ1-1; D call uncertain. CDR3 length: 12 amino acids. Germline V lookup: CDR1 MDHEN, CDR2 SYDVKM. The germline V and J ends were trimmed by 2 bases and 7 bases, with 8 bases remaining between them. The DNA of the CDR3 is TGTGCCAGCAGTTTAAGTAAGTATGAAGCTTTCTTT. Translation gives CASSLSKYEAFF.

The rearrangement uses TRBV4-2 and TRBJ2-1; possibly TRBD1 for D (6 bases). Per the germline V gene, CDR1 is LGHNA and CDR2 is YNFKEQ. This CDR3 comprises 15 residues. V was trimmed by 0 bases and J by 7 bases, leaving 13 bases between them. In DNA form, the CDR3 reads TGTGCCAGCAGCCAAGATTTCAGGGGCAGAAATGAGCAGTTCTTC. It encodes CASSQDFRGRNEQFF.

The chain carries TRBV28 and TRBJ1-2, with D uncertain. The CDR3 covers 10 residues. Trimming shortened V by 10 bases and J by 7 bases, and 10 bases separated the two germline ends. Germline V gene data show CDR1 as MDHEN and CDR2 as SYDVKM. CDR3 DNA sequence: TGTGCCACCTGGTCGTTTGGCTACACCTTC. As protein: CATWSFGYTF.

This clone was seen a handful of times. Other DNA sequences in the sample encode the same CDR3. The rearrangement uses TRBV5-1 and TRBJ2-1, with D perhaps TRBD1 (5 bases). Trimming took off 0 bases at V and 0 bases at J, with 7 bases between the two ends. The germline gives CDR1 SGHRS, CDR2 YFSETQ. The CDR3 runs 15 residues. The CDR3 DNA reads as TGCGCCAGCAGCTTGGAAGGGGACTCCTACAATGAGCAGTTCTTC. Translated: CASSLEGDSYNEQFF.

The chain recombines TRBV19 with TRBJ2-5; D uncertain. The length of the CDR3 is 13 residues. Germline lookup yields CDR1 LNHDA and CDR2 SQIVND (reference sequence). Between the trimmed V and J ends, which lost 3 bases and 2 bases, there was a span of 7 bases. CDR3 DNA sequence: TGTGCCAGTAGTATTACAGAACAAGAGACCCAGTACTTC. It translates to CASSITEQETQYF.

This chain joins TRBV7-9 and TRBJ2-3; TRBD1 might be the D (6 bases). This CDR3 contains 14 residues. Germline CDR1 is SEHNR and CDR2 is FQNEAQ (reference sequence). V was pared by 5 bases and J by 10 bases, with 19 bases between. DNA of the CDR3: TGTGCCAGCAGCCCTCAACCCACACAGGGTGCGCAGTATTTT. This codes for CASSPQPTQGAQYF. Full variable domain (missing parts from reference TRBV7-9 and TRBJ2-3): DTGVSQNPRHKITKRGQNVTFRCDPISEHNRLYWYRQTLGQGPEFLTYFQNEAQLEKSRLLSDRFSAERPKGSFSTLEIQRTEQGDSAMYLCASSPQPTQGAQYFGPGTRLTVL.

The genes are TRBV27 and TRBJ1-2; the D is unclear. The CDR3 extends over 15 amino acids. Trimming pared 5 bases from V and 8 bases from J, leaving 21 bases between. In germline, CDR1 is MNHEY, CDR2 SMNVEV (reference sequence). CDR3 in amino acids: CASSPTTPKVGGYTF. The CDR3, as DNA: TGTGCCAGCAGTCCGACGACACCTAAGGTGGGGGGCTACACCTTC.

This clone was seen only a few times. This sample includes further DNA sequences coding for the same CDR3. The V and J genes are TRBV28 and TRBJ2-7; D ambiguous. V lost 6 bases, J lost 6 bases, and 9 bases lay in between. CDR1 and CDR2 from the germline V gene are MDHEN and SYDVKM. The CDR3 contains 11 residues. CDR3 residues: CASSFTREQYF. The CDR3 DNA follows: TGTGCCAGCAGCTTCACCCGCGAGCAGTACTTC.

This clone has just one count. The V call is TRBV30, the J call TRBJ1-5; the D is unclear. V gave up 2 bases and J gave up 3 bases, with 5 bases separating them. The CDR3 sequence is 12 residues long. The germline V gene encodes CDR1 GTSNPN and CDR2 SVGIG (reference sequence). CDR3 protein: CAWSRINQPQHF. CDR3 nucleotides: TGTGCCTGGAGTAGGATCAATCAGCCCCAGCATTTT.

V and J are TRBV6-1 and TRBJ1-3; D is perhaps TRBD1 (5 bases). CDR3 size: 15 residues. The germline V and J ends were trimmed by 5 bases and 1 base, with 12 bases remaining between them. Germline V gene data show CDR1 as MNHNS and CDR2 as SASEGT. CDR3 bases: TGTGCCAGCAGTTTGCTCAGGGTGTCTGGAAACACCATATATTTT. This gives the protein CASSLLRVSGNTIYF.

The genes are TRBV18 and TRBJ2-7, with D uncertain. Germline V CDR1 and CDR2: KGHSH, LQKENI. The CDR3 covers 14 residues. V was pared by 6 bases and J by 2 bases, with 14 bases between. CDR3 in amino acids: CASSLYTTTYEQYF. CDR3 bases: TGTGCCAGCTCGCTCTACACTACTACCTACGAGCAGTACTTC.

The chain joins TRBV2 to TRBJ2-7, with D possibly TRBD1 on 6 matching bases. CDR3 length: 13 residues. Germline values: CDR1 SNHLY, CDR2 FYNNEI. V gave up 5 bases and J gave up 1 base, with 9 bases separating them. This CDR3 reads CASSTGPSYEQYF. CDR3 nucleotide sequence: TGTGCCAGCAGTACAGGGCCGTCCTACGAGCAGTACTTC.

The chain has TRBV27 and TRBJ2-7, with D perhaps assigned TRBD1 or TRBD2 (5 bases each). This CDR3 is 13 amino acids long. The V gene lost 6 bases and the J gene lost 0 bases, with 9 bases spanning the gap. Germline CDR1 MNHEY, CDR2 SMNVEV (reference sequence). The CDR3 DNA is TGTGCCAGCAGGGGACGGAACTCCTACGAGCAGTACTTC. This gives the protein CASRGRNSYEQYF.

Details on this clone: This sample also contains other DNA sequences that code for the same CDR3. V usage is TRBV5-1 and J usage is TRBJ2-7; D assignment may be TRBD1 or TRBD2 (5 bases each). CDR1 is SGHRS and CDR2 is YFSETQ in the germline V gene. This CDR3 is 14 amino acids long. V shed 4 bases and J shed 0 bases, with 11 bases lying between them. CDR3 residues: CASSPGTGSYEQYF. CDR3 sequence (DNA): TGCGCCAGCAGCCCGGGGACCGGCTCCTACGAGCAGTACTTC.

The rearrangement uses TRBV4-1 and TRBJ2-7; the D gene is possibly TRBD2 (5 bases). CDR1 MGHRA and CDR2 YSYEKL come from the germline V gene. This CDR3 is 14 amino acids long. V dropped 1 base and J dropped 6 bases, with 13 bases sitting between them. CDR3 nucleotides: TGCGCCAGCAGCCAAGGGACCAGAGGGCTCGAGCAGTACTTC. It codes for CASSQGTRGLEQYF.